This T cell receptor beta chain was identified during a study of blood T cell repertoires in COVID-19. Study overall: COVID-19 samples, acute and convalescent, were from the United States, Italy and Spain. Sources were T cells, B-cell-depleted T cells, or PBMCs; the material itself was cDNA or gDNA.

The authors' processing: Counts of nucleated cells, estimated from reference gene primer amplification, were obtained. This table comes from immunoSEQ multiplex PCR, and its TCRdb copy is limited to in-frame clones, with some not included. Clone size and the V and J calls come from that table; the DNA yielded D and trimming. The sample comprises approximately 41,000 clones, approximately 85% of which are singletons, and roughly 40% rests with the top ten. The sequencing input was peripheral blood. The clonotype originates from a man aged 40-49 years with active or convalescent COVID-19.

The CDR3: CASSFGGTRADTQYF. The CDR3 nucleotides read TGTGCCAGCAGTTTTGGGGGGACGAGGGCAGATACGCAGTATTTT. This chain links TRBV28 with TRBJ2-3; maybe TRBD2 (6 bases). CDR1 is MDHEN and CDR2 is SYDVKM in the germline V gene. V shed 3 bases and J shed 4 bases, with 14 bases lying between them. There are 15 residues in the CDR3.